This is a list of T cell receptor beta chains from one sample in a study of blood T cell repertoires in COVID-19. Assay used: immunoSEQ multiplex PCR; TCRdb lists only in-frame clones, some missing. Here the sample spans under 450,000 clones, about 88% being singletons. The sample consisted of peripheral blood. The source of these receptors is a middle-aged woman with COVID-19, enrolled during active disease. Each CDR3 is given with its conserved first and last residue. The size of a clone is reported for some rows only, either as once, few or many, or as a class for expanded clones.

j_call: TRBJ2-1; v_call: TRBV12-3/TRBV12-4; clone_size: -; cdr3_aa: CASSSDRGDEQFF
j_call: TRBJ1-5; v_call: TRBV19; clone_size: -; cdr3_aa: CASSLQGKGNQPQHF
j_call: TRBJ1-4; v_call: TRBV10-3; clone_size: -; cdr3_aa: CAISETGPTNEKLFF
j_call: TRBJ2-7; v_call: TRBV29-1; clone_size: -; cdr3_aa: CSGLSGRVPYEQYF
j_call: TRBJ2-1; v_call: TRBV11-2; clone_size: -; cdr3_aa: CASSSSPSVEYNEQFF
j_call: TRBJ1-4; v_call: TRBV18; clone_size: once; cdr3_aa: CASSPPKTGPSEKLFF
j_call: TRBJ2-3; v_call: TRBV9; clone_size: -; cdr3_aa: CASSVGRTSGSTDTQYF
j_call: TRBJ1-2; v_call: TRBV7-2; clone_size: -; cdr3_aa: CASSRRGGVGIYGYTF
j_call: TRBJ1-6; v_call: TRBV5-4; clone_size: many; cdr3_aa: CASSLESSYNSPLHF
j_call: TRBJ2-7; v_call: TRBV6-5; clone_size: -; cdr3_aa: CASRGGPYEQYF
j_call: TRBJ1-2; v_call: TRBV30; clone_size: -; cdr3_aa: CAWSTGPVGYGYTF
j_call: TRBJ2-2; v_call: TRBV6-2/TRBV6-3; clone_size: -; cdr3_aa: CASSYLGSTGELFF
j_call: TRBJ1-1; v_call: TRBV28; clone_size: -; cdr3_aa: CASSLSVTEAFF
j_call: TRBJ2-1; v_call: TRBV6-5; clone_size: -; cdr3_aa: CASRKSTGNDNEQFF
j_call: TRBJ1-2; v_call: TRBV5-4; clone_size: -; cdr3_aa: CASSRRGQTLWGYTF
j_call: TRBJ2-1; v_call: TRBV27; clone_size: -; cdr3_aa: CASSLKRGISYNEQFF